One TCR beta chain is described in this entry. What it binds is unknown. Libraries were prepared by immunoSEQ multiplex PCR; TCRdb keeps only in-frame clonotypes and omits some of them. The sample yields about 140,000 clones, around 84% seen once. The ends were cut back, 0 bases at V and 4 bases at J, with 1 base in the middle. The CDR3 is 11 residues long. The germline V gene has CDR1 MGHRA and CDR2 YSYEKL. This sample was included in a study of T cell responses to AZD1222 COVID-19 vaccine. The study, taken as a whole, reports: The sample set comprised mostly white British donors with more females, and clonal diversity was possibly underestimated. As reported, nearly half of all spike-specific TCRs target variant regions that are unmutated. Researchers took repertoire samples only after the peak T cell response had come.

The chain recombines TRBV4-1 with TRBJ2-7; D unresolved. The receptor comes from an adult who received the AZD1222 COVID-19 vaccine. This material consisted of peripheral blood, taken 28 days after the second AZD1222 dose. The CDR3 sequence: CASSQEYEQYF. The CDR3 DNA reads TGCGCCAGCAGCCAAGAGTACGAGCAGTACTTC.